This record concerns one T cell receptor beta chain sequence. The antigen is undetermined. These data originate in a study of cytomegalovirus exposure and HLA in healthy donors. General observations from the study: There was a cluster of highly shared sequence variants that was likely a sequencing artifact. It was only CMV serostatus that was available as immune exposure information. In a later analysis, TCR beta V- and J-gene trimming showed a link to a missense DCLRE1C variant. The authors reported that TCR beta sequences could predict HLA-A and HLA-B alleles. These predictions were accurate for most subjects in the first cohort.

Germline V gene data show CDR1 as GTSNPN and CDR2 as SVGIG (reference sequence). V was clipped by 0 bases and J by 0 bases, with 12 bases between them. The CDR3 has 15 residues. Use of 60 Vbeta and 13 Jbeta primers characterized the PCR. Measured with immunoSEQ multiplex PCR; TCRdb has only the in-frame clones, and not every one. The sample consists of some 95,000 clones, around 79% of them appearing once. J is TRBJ2-7 and V is TRBV30; TRBD2 might be the D (5 bases). The material sequenced was PBMCs. The sequence was collected from a woman aged 35 to 49 in good health and CMV-seronegative. CDR3 region: CAWSVPGVPSYEQYF. The CDR3 DNA reads TGTGCCTGGAGTGTACCCGGGGTACCCTCCTACGAGCAGTACTTC.